The clone carrying this T cell receptor (beta chain) occurred a few times. Its target is not known. Researchers built TCR beta libraries using quantitative 5'-RACE with molecular barcodes. MiXCR was run by TCRdb on the 5' RACE reads, yielding one entry per CDR3 protein. The sample holds fewer than 400,000 distinct CDR3 sequences, roughly 14% seen once. This sample was included in a study of CD8 T cells in ankylosing spondylitis. CDR1 is DFQATT and CDR2 is SNEGSKA in the germline V gene (reference sequence). CDR3 length: 12 residues. Trimming shortened V by 6 bases and J by 5 bases, and 11 bases separated the two germline ends. The study's findings and limits: One TCR beta motif, made up of about 8 highly homologous variants, appeared characteristic of ankylosing spondylitis blood. Disease-linked clones reportedly showed significant enrichment in matched ankylosing spondylitis synovial fluid.

Sequencing was carried out using blood, either unsorted or a sorted T cell fraction (not recorded which). This clonotype originated in a male donor with ankylosing spondylitis or in good health (not recorded which). This chain links TRBV20-1 with TRBJ1-5; no firm D call. The CDR3 spells CSAGPPDQPQHF. In DNA, the CDR3 is TGCAGTGCGGGCCCCCCAGATCAGCCCCAGCATTTT.